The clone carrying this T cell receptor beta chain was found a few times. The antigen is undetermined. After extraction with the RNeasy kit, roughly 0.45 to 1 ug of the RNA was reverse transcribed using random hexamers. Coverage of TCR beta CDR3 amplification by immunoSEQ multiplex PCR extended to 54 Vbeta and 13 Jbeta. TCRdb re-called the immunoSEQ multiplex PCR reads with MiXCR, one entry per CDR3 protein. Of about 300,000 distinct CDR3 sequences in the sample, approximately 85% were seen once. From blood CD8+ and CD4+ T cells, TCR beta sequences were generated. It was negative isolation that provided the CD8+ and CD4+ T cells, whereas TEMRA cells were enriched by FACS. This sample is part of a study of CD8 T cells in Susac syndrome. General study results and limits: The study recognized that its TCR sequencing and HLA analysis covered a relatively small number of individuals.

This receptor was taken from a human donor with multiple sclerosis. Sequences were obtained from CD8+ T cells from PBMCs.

This chain's CDR3 is CASSLEAYEQYF. For the CDR3, the DNA is TGTGCCAGCAGCTTAGAAGCCTACGAGCAGTACTTC. V is TRBV5-6 and J is TRBJ2-7; D unclear. This CDR3 comprises 12 residues. CDR1 is SGHDT and CDR2 is YYEEEE in the germline V gene. V lost 2 bases and J lost 2, with 5 bases in between.